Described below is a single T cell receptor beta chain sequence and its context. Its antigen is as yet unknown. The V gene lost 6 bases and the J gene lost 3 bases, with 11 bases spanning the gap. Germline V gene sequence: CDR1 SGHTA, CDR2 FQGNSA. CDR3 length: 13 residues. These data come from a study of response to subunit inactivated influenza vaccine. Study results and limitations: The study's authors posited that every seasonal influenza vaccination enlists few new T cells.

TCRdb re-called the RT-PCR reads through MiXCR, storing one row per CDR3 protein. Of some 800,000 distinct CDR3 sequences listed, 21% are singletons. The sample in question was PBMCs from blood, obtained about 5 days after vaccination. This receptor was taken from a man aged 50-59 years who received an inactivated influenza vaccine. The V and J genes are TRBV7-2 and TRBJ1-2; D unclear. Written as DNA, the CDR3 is TGTGCCAGCAGTGTGGGGATTTACTATGGCTACACCTTC. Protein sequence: CASSVGIYYGYTF.